This TCR beta chain was found in a study of blood T cell repertoires in COVID-19. Germline lookup yields CDR1 MGHDK and CDR2 SYGVNS. This CDR3 spans 12 amino acids. Trimming stripped 8 bases from V and 8 bases from J, with 15 bases between. In the original analysis: Reference gene primers were amplified, and this amplification served to estimate nucleated cell counts. The method was immunoSEQ multiplex PCR; TCRdb's version includes in-frame clones alone and lacks a portion of them. V, J and clone size are taken as reported in that table, and D and trimming were inferred from the DNA itself. The sample includes about 220,000 clones, 80% to 85% of them seen just once.

The TCR sequence derives from a woman aged 25 to 45 who had recovered from COVID-19. V usage is TRBV25-1 and J usage is TRBJ1-2; maybe TRBD1 (6 bases). The sequencing input was peripheral blood. The CDR3 sequence: CASQGGAEGYTF. The CDR3 bases are TGTGCCAGCCAAGGGGGGGCCGAAGGCTACACCTTC.